The clone carrying this T cell receptor (beta chain) was observed at least ten times. Antigen: not known. Germline V gives CDR1 DFQATT, CDR2 SNEGSKA (reference sequence). The CDR3 is made up of 14 amino acids. Trimming left V 3 bases short and J 0 bases short, with 9 bases between. This sample's TCRbeta library carried unique molecular identifier barcodes. From the PCR reads, TCRdb called clonotypes with MiXCR, one entry per CDR3 protein. The profile shows about 340,000 distinct CDR3 sequences, roughly 16% of them singletons. These data come from a study of T-cell reconstitution after alpha-beta-depleted transplantation in children. The study's findings and limits: At one year after transplant, newly produced T cells mostly accounted for T-cell counts and diversity. After transplant, at about two months, alpha-beta T cells were reportedly derived from several hundred expanded graft clones. In some patients, recipient T cells and intrathymic progenitors surviving conditioning explained high day-60 diversity.

V and J are TRBV20-1 and TRBJ2-1, with D unresolved. The starting material was PBMCs, mostly from graft donor cells, obtained 360 days after TCRalphabeta/CD19-depleted stem cell transplant. The origin of this receptor is a male patient aged 2 to 10 who had a stem cell transplant for acute lymphoblastic leukemia, so the T cells may come from the graft donor. The CDR3 nucleotides read TGCAGTGCTAGCGGTTTCAGCTCCTACAATGAGCAGTTCTTC. Protein: CSASGFSSYNEQFF.